There are many counts of the clone carrying this T cell receptor beta chain. Its antigen is not known. The CDR3 is 13 amino acids. Germline V gene data show CDR1 as SGHTA and CDR2 as FQGNSA. V was shortened by 3 bases and J by 10 bases, with 10 bases between the two germline ends. One entry per CDR3 protein results from TCRdb running MiXCR on the reads. This table holds a few hundred thousand distinct CDR3 sequences, roughly 34% found once. The data originate from a study of T cell repertoires in cytomegalovirus infection. Study background: Peptides in the study included HLA-C-restricted and HLA-B-restricted CMV epitopes. From public TCR beta signatures came an indication of both CMV infection and matching HLA type.

Overall study results and limits: Carriage of CMV together with the relevant HLA was identifiable through cumulative public TCR beta family frequency. HLA-C-restricted, CMV-specific TCR beta clonotypes were dominant ex vivo.

The V and J genes are TRBV7-2 and TRBJ1-6; no clear D gene. Sequencing used cultured PBMCs, obtained from culture after CMV antigen stimulation. The receptor was isolated from a human donor in good health (CMV status not recorded). Some clones in this sample may be carry-over from other donors' samples. As DNA, the CDR3 is TGTGCCAGCAGCTTCTGGCGGGAATCACCCCTCCACTTT. This codes for CASSFWRESPLHF. The variable domain in full, with the rest retrieved from reference TRBV7-2 and TRBJ1-6, is GAGVSQSPSNKVTEKGKDVELRCDPISGHTALYWYRQSLGQGLEFLIYFQGNSAPDKSGLPSDRFSAERTGGSVSTLTIQRTQQEDSAVYLCASSFWRESPLHFGNGTRLTVT.